The 12 T cell receptor beta chains reported below all come from one sample, sequenced in a study of OX40 agonist ivuxolimab in advanced cancers. The data were produced by immunoSEQ multiplex PCR, yet TCRdb's version contains in-frame clones alone and is incomplete. Altogether roughly 23,000 clones are present, 75% to 85% being singletons, with the ten largest covering more than 2%. The sequences come from CD4+ or CD8+ T cells sorted from blood, collected in a trial of the OX40 agonist ivuxolimab. The origin of the receptors is an adult with an advanced solid tumor such as melanoma, head and neck, liver or kidney cancer.

The chain has TRBV19 and TRBJ1-1, with D hard to call. This CDR3 region has 13 residues. The germline V gene has CDR1 LNHDA and CDR2 SQIVND (reference sequence). The V gene lost 7 bases and the J gene lost 7 bases, with 16 bases spanning the gap. The chain's CDR3 is CASKRAGSNEAFF. In nucleotides, the CDR3 is TGTGCCAGTAAAAGGGCAGGCTCGAATGAAGCTTTCTTT.

V usage is TRBV18 and J usage is TRBJ2-2, with a weak D call TRBD2 (6 bases). Trimming pared 6 bases from V and 4 bases from J, leaving 15 bases between. There are 15 residues in the CDR3. Germline CDR1 is KGHSH and CDR2 is LQKENI. The CDR3 DNA is TGTGCCAGCTCGCGGGACCCTATGGCCACCGGGGAGCTGTTTTTT. Translating it yields CASSRDPMATGELFF.

The genes are TRBV28 and TRBJ1-2, with no clear D. The CDR3 is 12 amino acids. Germline V gene lookup returns CDR1 MDHEN and CDR2 SYDVKM. V was cut by 3 bases and J by 8 bases, with 10 bases left in between. The CDR3 sequence: CASSFMEEGYTF. The CDR3 nucleotides read TGTGCCAGCAGTTTCATGGAGGAGGGCTACACCTTC.

This chain links TRBV11-2 with TRBJ2-5; D may be TRBD2 (5 bases). This CDR3 spans 15 amino acids. Germline V lookup: CDR1 SGHAT, CDR2 FQNNGV. The ends were cut back, 1 base at V and 5 bases at J, with 14 bases in the middle. DNA of the CDR3: TGTGCCAGCAGCTTAGTTGGGTCGGGAAGGGAGACCCAGTACTTC. It translates to CASSLVGSGRETQYF.

This clone occurred once. The genes are TRBV6-1 and TRBJ2-3, with D possibly matching TRBD1 (6 bases). Germline CDR1 MNHNS, CDR2 SASEGT. The CDR3 totals 19 residues. The germline V and J ends were trimmed by 0 bases and 1 base, with 20 bases remaining between them. CDR3 in amino acids: CASSEAMGLRGRGTDTQYF. CDR3 nucleotide sequence: TGTGCCAGCAGTGAAGCGATGGGGCTCAGGGGCCGTGGCACAGATACGCAGTATTTT.

On this clone itself: The sample carries other DNA sequences with the same CDR3. The chain joins TRBV5-1 to TRBJ2-1; D unresolved. V was cut by 4 bases and J by 5 bases, with 13 bases left in between. Germline assignment: CDR1 SGHRS and CDR2 YFSETQ. There are 14 residues in the CDR3. This CDR3 is CASSTLGQNNEQFF. CDR3 coding DNA: TGCGCCAGCAGCACGCTGGGCCAAAACAATGAGCAGTTCTTC.

V is TRBV28 and J is TRBJ1-2, with D perhaps matching TRBD1 (6 bases). The CDR3 covers 12 residues. Trimming stripped 6 bases from V and 5 bases from J, with 10 bases between. The germline gives CDR1 MDHEN, CDR2 SYDVKM. The CDR3, as DNA: TGTGCCAGCAGCCAAGGGGGGTATGGCTACACCTTC. This translates into CASSQGGYGYTF.

The chain recombines TRBV11-2 with TRBJ1-2; D ambiguous. Germline V gives CDR1 SGHAT, CDR2 FQNNGV. The CDR3 totals 14 residues. The V end lost 1 base, the J end lost 1 base, and 7 bases lay between the germline ends. Written as DNA, the CDR3 is TGTGCCAGCAGCTTAGGGGAGCTTAACTATGGCTACACCTTC. Translating gives CASSLGELNYGYTF.

V and J are TRBV11-2 and TRBJ2-2; 8 nucleotides align to TRBD1. The germline V gene has CDR1 SGHAT and CDR2 FQNNGV. V gave up 4 bases and J gave up 5 bases; unmatched junction bases: 3. The CDR3 covers 14 residues. CDR3 amino acids: CASSWTGKTGELFF. For the CDR3, the DNA is TGTGCCAGCAGCTGGACAGGGAAGACCGGGGAGCTGTTTTTT.

The V call is TRBV12-5, the J call TRBJ1-5; TRBD1 agrees at 10 bases. Germline lookup yields CDR1 LGHNT and CDR2 FRNRAP. The V segment lost 2 bases and the J segment 3 bases; nucleotides outside the gene matches: 7. This CDR3 is built from 17 residues. The CDR3 region is CASGLPRDRGINQPQHF. CDR3 DNA sequence: TGTGCTAGTGGTTTGCCCCGGGACAGGGGTATCAATCAGCCCCAGCATTTT. The entire variable domain, with the rest obtained from reference TRBV12-5 and TRBJ1-5, is as follows: DARVTQTPRHKVTEMGQEVTMRCQPILGHNTVFWYRQTMMQGLELLAYFRNRAPLDDSGMPKDRFSAEMPDATLATLKIQPSEPRDSAVYFCASGLPRDRGINQPQHFGDGTRLSIL.

This clone was seen a handful of times. The chain links TRBV7-9 to TRBJ1-4, with no clear D. V lost 2 bases and J lost 0, with 19 bases in between. CDR3 size: 19 residues. CDR1 is SEHNR, CDR2 FQNEAQ, per germline (reference sequence). CDR3 amino acids: CASSLPNLSRAPTNEKLFF. The CDR3 DNA sequence: TGTGCCAGCAGCTTACCGAACCTCTCACGAGCCCCAACTAATGAAAAACTGTTTTTT.

This clone was seen more than once but under ten times. V and J are TRBV30 and TRBJ2-2; 8 positions match TRBD1. The CDR3 is 15 amino acids. V was pared by 0 bases and J by 5 bases, with 5 bases of the junction left unmatched. The germline CDR1 and CDR2 sequences are GTSNPN and SVGIG (reference sequence). For the CDR3, the DNA is TGTGCCTGGAGTGTAAACCAGGGGGCGACCGGGGAGCTGTTTTTT. Protein sequence: CAWSVNQGATGELFF.